The entry below gives a single TCR beta chain sequence along with its context. The source of the sample is a study of blood T cell repertoires in COVID-19. Study information: Whether acute or convalescent, the COVID-19 samples came from the United States, Italy and Spain.

The cohort comprised adults aged about 18 to 100 years residing in approximately 22 US areas. Here immunoSEQ multiplex PCR was the method, and the copy in TCRdb shows in-frame clones only, minus some. The table shows 250,000 to 350,000 clones, with around 90% occurring only once. The CDR3 has 13 residues. Between the trimmed V and J ends, which lost 4 bases and 0 bases, there was a span of 7 bases. Germline values: CDR1 SQVTM, CDR2 ANQGSEA. The TCR sequence derives from a woman between 18 and 29 years old with acute COVID-19. The chain links TRBV29-1 to TRBJ1-5; possible D gene TRBD1, 6 bases. Specimen: PBMCs or T cells enriched from blood (not recorded which). This CDR3 reads CSVGTDSNQPQHF. Written as DNA, the CDR3 is TGCAGCGTTGGGACAGATAGCAATCAGCCCCAGCATTTT.